The 12 T cell receptor beta chains reported below all come from one sample, sequenced in a study of CD8+ T cells in alopecia areata. Reverse transcription of extracted RNA yielded cDNA, which provided the sequencing template. Clones were sequenced by immunoSEQ multiplex PCR, and TCRdb holds only the in-frame ones, with some missing. The sample lists 140,000 or so clones; about 47% were seen once. The sample was CD4+ T cells sorted from blood, taken at week 0. All receptors derive from a human donor with alopecia areata.

The chain joins TRBV28 to TRBJ2-5; tentatively, D is TRBD1 (6 bases). CDR3 size: 15 residues. V lost 2 bases and J lost 4, with 14 bases in between. Per the germline V gene, CDR1 is MDHEN and CDR2 is SYDVKM. CDR3 sequence: CASSLHRVFGETQYF. In nucleotides, the CDR3 is TGTGCCAGCAGTTTACACAGGGTGTTTGGAGAGACCCAGTACTTC.

This clone turned up a few times. The gene calls are TRBV30 and TRBJ2-2; D perhaps matches TRBD1 (5 bases). The germline V gene encodes CDR1 GTSNPN and CDR2 SVGIG (reference sequence). With 4 bases removed from V and 4 bases from J, the gap between germline ends came to 13 bases. CDR3 length equals 14 residues. The CDR3 loop reads CAWNPQGGTGELFF. CDR3 bases: TGTGCCTGGAACCCTCAGGGCGGCACCGGGGAGCTGTTTTTT. Filled out from reference TRBV30 and TRBJ2-2, the complete variable domain reads SQTIHQWPATLVQPVGSPLSLECTVEGTSNPNLYWYRQAAGRGLQLLFYSVGIGQISSEVPQNLSASRPQDRQFILSSKKLLLSDSGFYLCAWNPQGGTGELFFGEGSRLTVL.

The chain links TRBV18 to TRBJ1-3, with 7 nucleotides matching TRBD1. CDR1 and CDR2 (germline): KGHSH, LQKENI. The CDR3 length is 15 residues. J lost 3 bases, V lost 6 bases, and 8 bases had no gene match. The CDR3 region is CASSEEGARGNTIYF. The CDR3 nucleotides are TGTGCCAGCTCCGAAGAGGGGGCGCGTGGAAACACCATATATTTT.

This clone ranks as medium-sized. V is TRBV2 and J is TRBJ2-3; D remains unclear. The CDR3 runs to 12 residues. Looked up from germline, CDR1 is SNHLY and CDR2 is FYNNEI. V lost 7 bases and J 4 bases, leaving 9 bases between the germline ends. CDR3 loop: CASMQTSDTQYF. DNA of the CDR3: TGTGCCAGCATGCAGACTTCAGATACGCAGTATTTT.

This clone has just a few counts. The same CDR3 arises from other DNA sequences in this sample as well. V usage is TRBV7-9 and J usage is TRBJ2-3; 8 nucleotides agree with TRBD2. Per germline, CDR1 SEHNR and CDR2 FQNEAQ (reference sequence). This CDR3 contains 15 residues. V dropped 4 bases and J dropped 0; count of bases not matched to a gene: 3. CDR3 coding DNA: TGTGCCAGCAGCTATAGCGGGGCTAGCACAGATACGCAGTATTTT. Its protein is CASSYSGASTDTQYF.

The genes are TRBV11-2 and TRBJ2-7, with D possibly called TRBD1 or TRBD2 (5 bases each). Germline V gives CDR1 SGHAT, CDR2 FQNNGV. This CDR3 is built from 16 residues. V lost 5 bases to trimming and J lost 2 bases, with 19 bases between them. Here the CDR3 reads CASSQARGVGPYEQYF. CDR3 DNA: TGTGCCAGCAGCCAGGCCCGAGGGGTAGGACCCTACGAGCAGTACTTC.

J is TRBJ1-1 and V is TRBV29-1, with a weak D call TRBD1 (5 bases). The CDR3 extends over 15 amino acids. Trimming cost V 3 bases and J 0 bases, with 14 bases left between them. CDR1 and CDR2 (germline): SQVTM, ANQGSEA. The CDR3 DNA follows: TGCAGCGTTGATGTCGGGGGGGGAGTGAACACTGAAGCTTTCTTT. Encoded protein: CSVDVGGGVNTEAFF.

The chain employs TRBV29-1 and TRBJ2-1; D is unresolved. The V end lost 6 bases, the J end lost 5 bases, and 17 bases lay between the germline ends. The CDR3 extends over 14 amino acids. The germline gives CDR1 SQVTM, CDR2 ANQGSEA. This chain's CDR3 is CSVALRMTDNEQFF. In DNA form, the CDR3 reads TGCAGCGTAGCCCTCCGTATGACCGACAATGAGCAGTTCTTC.

V and J are TRBV25-1 and TRBJ2-2, with TRBD1 identical over 7 bases. The germline CDR1 and CDR2 sequences are MGHDK and SYGVNS. This CDR3 contains 15 residues. V lost 3 bases to trimming and J lost 10 bases; unmatched junction nucleotides: 11. CDR3 in DNA: TGTGCCAGCAGTGATCCCCCTCGGACAGGAATGGAGCTGTTTTTT. This encodes CASSDPPRTGMELFF. The variable domain in full, with the rest retrieved from reference TRBV25-1 and TRBJ2-2, is EADIYQTPRYLVIGTGKKITLECSQTMGHDKMYWYQQDPGMELHLIHYSYGVNSTEKGDLSSESTVSRIRTEHFPLTLESARPSHTSQYLCASSDPPRTGMELFFGEGSRLTVL.

The rearrangement joins TRBV7-9 to TRBJ1-1; D unresolved. Looked up from germline, CDR1 is SEHNR and CDR2 is FQNEAQ (reference sequence). The CDR3 is made up of 14 amino acids. The ends were cut back, 3 bases at V and 2 bases at J, with 10 bases in the middle. The CDR3 loop reads CASSFISVNTEAFF. The DNA of the CDR3 is TGTGCCAGCAGCTTCATATCTGTCAACACTGAAGCTTTCTTT.

V gene TRBV28 combines with J gene TRBJ2-7; 8 nucleotides agree with TRBD1. The CDR3 extends over 13 amino acids. Per the germline V gene, CDR1 is MDHEN and CDR2 is SYDVKM. V gave up 11 bases and J gave up 4 bases; unmatched junction bases: 10. The CDR3 protein is CASRAGGKYEQYF. CDR3 nucleotide sequence: TGTGCCTCAAGGGCAGGGGGCAAGTACGAGCAGTACTTC.

The J gene is TRBJ1-2, the V gene TRBV30; no clear D. The CDR3 runs to 16 residues. Trimming took off 0 bases at V and 3 bases at J, with 17 bases between the two ends. The germline CDR1 and CDR2 sequences are GTSNPN and SVGIG (reference sequence). CDR3 bases: TGTGCCTGGAGTGTAGTTGGTGAATCGTGGGACTATGGCTACACCTTC. This sequence encodes CAWSVVGESWDYGYTF.